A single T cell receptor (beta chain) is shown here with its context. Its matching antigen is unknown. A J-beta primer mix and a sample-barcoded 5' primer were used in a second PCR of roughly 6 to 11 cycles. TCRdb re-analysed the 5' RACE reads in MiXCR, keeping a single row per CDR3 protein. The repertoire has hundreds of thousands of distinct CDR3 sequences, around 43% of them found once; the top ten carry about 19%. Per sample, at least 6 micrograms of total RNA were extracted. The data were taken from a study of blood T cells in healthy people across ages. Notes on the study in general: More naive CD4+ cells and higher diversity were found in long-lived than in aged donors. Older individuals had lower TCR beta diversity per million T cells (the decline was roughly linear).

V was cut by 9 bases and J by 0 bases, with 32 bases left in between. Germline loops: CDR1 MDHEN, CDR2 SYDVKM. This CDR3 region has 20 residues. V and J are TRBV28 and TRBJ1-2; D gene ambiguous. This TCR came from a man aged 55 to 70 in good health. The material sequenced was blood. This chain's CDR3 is CASTHTRGAKSQASNYGYTF. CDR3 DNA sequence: TGTGCCAGTACTCATACTCGTGGAGCTAAGAGTCAGGCTTCTAACTATGGCTACACCTTC.